The sequence of this T cell receptor (beta chain) was determined in a study of glioma-infiltrating T cells. This clonotype was seen only once. One base away lies a much larger clone, so this may be a sequencing read error. TCR alpha and beta CDR3 regions were amplified from RNA using iRepertoire nested multiplex PCR. One-step reverse transcription and amplification started from about 100-400 ng of tissue mRNA or PBMC total RNA. TCRdb passed the multiplex PCR reads through MiXCR, listing each CDR3 protein once. The sample includes about 130,000 distinct CDR3 sequences, approximately 25% of them seen just once. Trimming removed 0 bases from V and 6 bases from J, with 5 bases in between. CDR1 and CDR2 (germline): SGHTA, FQGNSA. CDR3 length: 12 residues.

The specimen sequenced was glioma tissue, nonneoplastic brain tissue, or PBMCs (not recorded which). This clonotype was obtained from a human donor with low-grade glioma or glioblastoma, undergoing nonglioma brain surgery, or in good health (not recorded which). The V call is TRBV7-2, the J call TRBJ2-5; D unresolved. The CDR3 sequence is CASSLAFKTQYF. DNA for the CDR3: TGTGCCAGCAGCTTAGCTTTCAAGACCCAGTACTTC. The full variable domain, with the rest looked up from reference TRBV7-2 and TRBJ2-5, is GAGVSQSPSNKVTEKGKDVELRCDPISGHTALYWYRQSLGQGLEFLIYFQGNSAPDKSGLPSDRFSAERTGGSVSTLTIQRTQQEDSAVYLCASSLAFKTQYFGPGTRLLVL.